These 14 T cell receptor beta chains originate from one sample sequenced in a study of T cell responses to AZD1222 COVID-19 vaccine. Measured with immunoSEQ multiplex PCR; TCRdb has only the in-frame clones, and not every one. The sample carries around 190,000 clones, roughly 92% recorded once. The material sequenced was peripheral blood, taken on day 0 of AZD1222 vaccination. The receptors stem from an adult in good health.

The chain recombines TRBV6-2 or TRBV6-3 with TRBJ1-5; D might be TRBD1 (5 bases). The CDR3 is 19 residues long. The germline V gene has CDR1 MNHEY and CDR2 SVGEGT. V was trimmed by 4 bases and J by 0 bases, leaving 22 bases between them. Here the CDR3 reads CASSLVRGLGLYSNQPQHF. Here the CDR3 DNA reads TGTGCCAGCAGTTTGGTGAGGGGCCTTGGCCTTTATAGCAATCAGCCCCAGCATTTT.

The DNA of the CDR3 is TGTGCCAGCAGTGACTCCAGCGGGGGTGGACACAATGAGCAGTTCTTC. Amino acids: CASSDSSGGGHNEQFF. This rearrangement joins TRBV6-4 to TRBJ2-1, with 8 bases aligning to TRBD2. In germline, CDR1 is MRHNA, CDR2 SNTAGT. The CDR3 is 16 amino acids. V dropped 0 bases and J dropped 5; count of bases not matched to a gene: 6.

This rearrangement joins TRBV19 to TRBJ2-7; D is possibly TRBD1 or TRBD2 (5 bases each). This CDR3 is 17 amino acids long. Germline assignment: CDR1 LNHDA and CDR2 SQIVND (reference sequence). Trimming cost V 3 bases and J 4 bases, with 22 bases left between them. Here the CDR3 reads CASSIIAEGRERYEQYF. The DNA for the CDR3 is TGTGCCAGTAGTATCATAGCCGAGGGACGGGAAAGGTACGAGCAGTACTTC.

The V and J genes are TRBV10-3 and TRBJ1-4; D unresolved. In germline, CDR1 is ENHRY, CDR2 SYGVKD. Trimming left V 3 bases short and J 0 bases short, with 5 bases between. This CDR3 region has 14 residues. The CDR3 protein is CAISDGTTNEKLFF. DNA of the CDR3: TGTGCCATCAGTGACGGGACAACTAATGAAAAACTGTTTTTT.

This sequence joins TRBV11-2 and TRBJ2-7; TRBD1 matches at 8 bases. V trimming: 1 base; J trimming: 3 bases; junction bases outside the gene matches: 8. Germline V gene lookup returns CDR1 SGHAT and CDR2 FQNNGV. This CDR3 contains 16 residues. As DNA, the CDR3 is TGTGCCAGCAGCTTAGTGGCCGGGACAGGTAGCTACGAGCAGTACTTC. Encoded protein: CASSLVAGTGSYEQYF.

The V gene is TRBV6-2 or TRBV6-3, the J gene TRBJ1-5; the D is unclear. CDR3 length: 15 amino acids. The V gene's germline CDR1 is MNHEY and CDR2 SVGEGT. Between the trimmed V and J ends, which lost 6 bases and 1 base, there was a span of 13 bases. The CDR3 nucleotides are TGTGCCAGCAGCCCCCCCCGGACGAGCAATCAGCCCCAGCATTTT. Translation: CASSPPRTSNQPQHF.

The rearrangement joins TRBV3-1 (or the pseudogene TRBV3-2) to TRBJ1-5, with D perhaps matching TRBD1 (5 bases). The CDR3 is 13 amino acids. Germline CDR1 reads LGHDT; CDR2 reads YNNKEL (reference sequence). The germline V and J ends were trimmed by 6 bases and 1 base, with 7 bases remaining between them. The CDR3 spells CASSRGSNQPQHF. The CDR3 bases are TGTGCCAGCAGTAGGGGAAGCAATCAGCCCCAGCATTTT.

The rearrangement links TRBV5-1 to TRBJ2-5; D remains unclear. Per the germline V gene, CDR1 is SGHRS and CDR2 is YFSETQ. Trimming took off 0 bases at V and 5 bases at J, with 8 bases between the two ends. This CDR3 is built from 13 residues. For the CDR3, the DNA is TGCGCCAGCAGCTTGGGTAGTTTGGAGACCCAGTACTTC. Translated, it gives CASSLGSLETQYF.

J is TRBJ1-5 and V is TRBV19, with D hard to call. Germline V gives CDR1 LNHDA, CDR2 SQIVND (reference sequence). The ends were cut back, 6 bases at V and 9 bases at J, with 9 bases in the middle. CDR3 length equals 11 residues. The CDR3 DNA is TGTGCCAGTAGGGCTGGCGGGCCCCAGCATTTT. It yields the protein CASRAGGPQHF.

This chain uses TRBV5-1 with TRBJ2-7, with TRBD1 matching 9 bases. The V gene end was trimmed by 2 bases and the J gene end by 7 bases; junction bases not matched to a gene: 1. CDR1 is SGHRS, CDR2 YFSETQ, per germline. This CDR3 has 12 residues. The CDR3 loop reads CASSFGQGEQYF. In DNA form, the CDR3 reads TGCGCCAGCAGCTTTGGACAGGGGGAGCAGTACTTC. Filled out from reference TRBV5-1 and TRBJ2-7, the complete variable domain reads KAGVTQTPRYLIKTRGQQVTLSCSPISGHRSVSWYQQTPGQGLQFLFEYFSETQRNKGNFPGRFSGRQFSNSRSEMNVSTLELGDSALYLCASSFGQGEQYFGPGTRLTVT.

The chain couples TRBV4-1 to TRBJ2-7, with 7 bases lining up with TRBD2. Per the germline V gene, CDR1 is MGHRA and CDR2 is YSYEKL. This CDR3 comprises 16 residues. J lost 3 bases, V lost 1 base, and 9 bases had no gene match. CDR3 DNA sequence: TGCGCCAGCAGCCAAGCCGGGAGGACTCCCGACTACGAGCAGTACTTC. Translation gives CASSQAGRTPDYEQYF.

The J gene is TRBJ2-1, the V gene TRBV7-2; TRBD1 matches 10 bases. Germline assignment: CDR1 SGHTA and CDR2 FQGNSA. The CDR3 totals 16 residues. V lost 3 bases to trimming and J lost 5 bases; unmatched junction nucleotides: 7. CDR3 nucleotides: TGTGCCAGCAGCTTCCTGACAGGGGGCAGGGACAATGAGCAGTTCTTC. Its protein product is CASSFLTGGRDNEQFF.

Only a few counts were recorded for this clone. V and J are TRBV7-6 and TRBJ2-7; 7 nucleotides match TRBD1. The ends lost 0 bases at V and 0 bases at J; junction bases unmatched: 8. CDR1 and CDR2 from the germline V gene are SGHVS and FNYEAQ. This CDR3 comprises 17 residues. CDR3 residues: CASSLARTGMTSYEQYF. The CDR3 DNA reads as TGTGCCAGCAGCTTAGCGCGGACAGGCATGACCTCCTACGAGCAGTACTTC. Based on the CDR3 plus reference TRBV7-6 and TRBJ2-7, the full variable domain is GAGVSQSPRYKVTKRGQDVALRCDPISGHVSLYWYRQALGQGPEFLTYFNYEAQQDKSGLPNDRFSAERPEGSISTLTIQRTEQRDSAMYRCASSLARTGMTSYEQYFGPGTRLTVT.

The J gene is TRBJ2-7, the V gene TRBV2; D gene unclear. The germline CDR1 and CDR2 sequences are SNHLY and FYNNEI. The CDR3 has 12 residues. V shed 6 bases and J shed 4 bases, with 10 bases lying between them. The CDR3 nucleotides are TGTGCCAGCAGGGGGAACTGGTACGAGCAGTACTTC. Its translation: CASRGNWYEQYF.